This T cell receptor (beta chain) came from a study of cytomegalovirus exposure and HLA in healthy donors. This clone came up a few times. This CDR3 is built from 12 residues. Trimming cost V 5 bases and J 9 bases, with 13 bases left between them. Germline V gene lookup returns CDR1 SGHVS and CDR2 FQNEAQ. Primers included in the PCR were 60 Vbeta and 13 Jbeta primers. This table comes from immunoSEQ multiplex PCR, and its TCRdb copy is limited to in-frame clones, with some not included. The data show approximately 100,000 clones, around 79% seen once. The source material was PBMCs. This sequence originates from a man aged 55-75 years in good health and CMV-seropositive. V is TRBV7-8 and J is TRBJ1-2, with D possibly being TRBD1 (5 bases). DNA of the CDR3: TGTGCCAGCAGCGACCAGGGTGGCAGCTACACCTTC. Translating gives CASSDQGGSYTF.